A single sample is the source of the 9 T cell receptor beta chains below, sequenced in a study of blood T cell repertoires in COVID-19. Sequencing was performed with immunoSEQ multiplex PCR; in TCRdb, only in-frame clones are kept and a portion is missing. The sample carries roughly 250,000 clones, approximately 78% recorded once. Input material: peripheral blood. These receptors all stem from an older woman with active or convalescent COVID-19.

The rearrangement links TRBV29-1 to TRBJ1-5, with 9 nucleotides matching TRBD1. This CDR3 contains 15 residues. The V gene end was trimmed by 4 bases and the J gene end by 3 bases; junction bases not matched to a gene: 7. Germline CDR1 is SQVTM and CDR2 is ANQGSEA. CDR3 loop: CSVGTGGSNNQPQHF. The CDR3 region has the DNA TGCAGCGTTGGTACAGGGGGCTCGAACAATCAGCCCCAGCATTTT.

The rearrangement joins TRBV14 to TRBJ2-4, with 8 bases aligning to TRBD1. Per the germline V gene, CDR1 is SGHDN and CDR2 is FVKESK. This CDR3 contains 16 residues. V was clipped by 0 bases and J by 3 bases; unmatched bases: 4. Here the CDR3 reads CASSQDVGTGKNIQYF. CDR3 in DNA: TGTGCCAGCAGCCAAGATGTTGGGACAGGCAAAAACATTCAGTACTTC.

The chain combines TRBV6-4 with TRBJ2-5; tentative D call: TRBD1 (6 bases). Per germline, CDR1 MRHNA and CDR2 SNTAGT. There are 13 residues in the CDR3. The ends were cut back, 0 bases at V and 9 bases at J, with 11 bases in the middle. The CDR3 protein is CASSDSQGGAQYF. The CDR3 region has the DNA TGTGCCAGCAGTGACTCCCAAGGGGGAGCCCAGTACTTC.

The V and J genes are TRBV6-5 and TRBJ1-5; the match to TRBD1 covers 8 bases. V dropped 6 bases and J dropped 1; count of bases not matched to a gene: 5. The V gene's germline CDR1 is MNHEY and CDR2 SVGAGI. The CDR3 consists of 15 residues. The CDR3 nucleotides are TGTGCCAGCAGGACAGGGGTGAGGAGCAATCAGCCCCAGCATTTT. It codes for CASRTGVRSNQPQHF.

The V and J genes are TRBV15 and TRBJ2-2, with 10 bases that match TRBD1. V was clipped by 5 bases and J by 5 bases; unmatched bases: 5. The CDR3 length is 15 residues. Germline CDR1 reads LNHNV; CDR2 reads YYDKDF (reference sequence). CDR3 bases: TGTGCCACCAGCGGGGGACAGGGGAGGACCGGGGAGCTGTTTTTT. Its protein is CATSGGQGRTGELFF.

The count of this clone is one. The V call is TRBV29-1, the J call TRBJ1-5; TRBD1 might be the D (5 bases). Trimming cost V 4 bases and J 3 bases, with 13 bases left between them. CDR3 size: 14 residues. The V gene's germline CDR1 is SQVTM and CDR2 ANQGSEA. CDR3 sequence reads: CSVGSGPLNQPQHF. For the CDR3, the DNA is TGCAGCGTTGGGTCAGGGCCCCTCAATCAGCCCCAGCATTTT. Combining the CDR3 with reference TRBV29-1 and TRBJ1-5 gives the whole variable domain SAVISQKPSRDICQRGTSLTIQCQVDSQVTMMFWYRQQPGQSLTLIATANQGSEATYESGFVIDKFPISRPNLTFSTLTVSNMSPEDSSIYLCSVGSGPLNQPQHFGDGTRLSIL.

The gene calls are TRBV6-1 and TRBJ1-6; D might be TRBD1 (6 bases). The V gene's germline CDR1 is MNHNS and CDR2 SASEGT. The CDR3 spans 15 residues. V was shortened by 2 bases and J by 2 bases, with 7 bases between the two germline ends. The chain's CDR3 is CASSEWGPYNSPLHF. DNA of the CDR3: TGTGCCAGCAGTGAATGGGGGCCCTATAATTCACCCCTCCACTTT.

This chain connects TRBV30 to TRBJ1-1, with 8 bases that match TRBD1. This CDR3 region has 13 residues. V shed 0 bases, J shed 4 bases, and the junction held 1 base outside the gene matches. Germline-derived CDR1 and CDR2 are GTSNPN and SVGIG (reference sequence). The CDR3 coding sequence is TGTGCCTGGAGTGTCACAGGGGGCACTGAAGCTTTCTTT. Amino acid sequence: CAWSVTGGTEAFF.

This chain uses TRBV27 with TRBJ2-2, with 10 bases matching TRBD1. The J segment lost 3 bases and the V segment lost 7 bases, leaving 2 bases of the junction unmatched. The length of the CDR3 is 14 residues. Germline CDR1 is MNHEY and CDR2 is SMNVEV (reference sequence). CDR3 in DNA: TGTGCCAGCATGACAGGGGGCGACACCGGGGAGCTGTTTTTT. Its translation is CASMTGGDTGELFF.